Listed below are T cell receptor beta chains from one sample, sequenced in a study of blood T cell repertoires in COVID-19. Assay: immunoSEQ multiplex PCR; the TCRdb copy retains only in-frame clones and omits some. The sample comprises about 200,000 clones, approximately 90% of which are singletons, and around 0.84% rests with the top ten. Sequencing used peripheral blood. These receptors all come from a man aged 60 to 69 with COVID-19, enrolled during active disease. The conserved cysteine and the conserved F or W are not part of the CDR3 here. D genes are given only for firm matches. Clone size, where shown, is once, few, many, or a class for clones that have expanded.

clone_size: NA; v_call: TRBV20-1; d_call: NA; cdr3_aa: SASPIYEQY
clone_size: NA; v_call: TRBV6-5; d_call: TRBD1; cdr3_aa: ASRTGVTEAF
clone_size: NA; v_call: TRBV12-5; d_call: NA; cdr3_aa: ASGLVPRESYEQY
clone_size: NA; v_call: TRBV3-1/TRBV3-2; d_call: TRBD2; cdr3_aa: ASSQALAGINYEQY
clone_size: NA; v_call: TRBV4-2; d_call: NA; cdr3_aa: ASSQVYGGNLQETQY
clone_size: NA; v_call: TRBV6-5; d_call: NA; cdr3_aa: ASSYSNWGSYEQY
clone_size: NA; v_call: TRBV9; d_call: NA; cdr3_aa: ASSVGPGGAGDGYT
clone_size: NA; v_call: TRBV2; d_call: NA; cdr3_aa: ASYPGHSLGTYEQY
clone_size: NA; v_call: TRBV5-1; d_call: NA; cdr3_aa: ASSLGTGWEQY
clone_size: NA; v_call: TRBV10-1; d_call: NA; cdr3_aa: ASSESGAGASYNEQF
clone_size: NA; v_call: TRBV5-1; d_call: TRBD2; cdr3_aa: ASSPGGRDTGELF
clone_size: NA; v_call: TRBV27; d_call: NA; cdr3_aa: ASGAGTNFYGYT
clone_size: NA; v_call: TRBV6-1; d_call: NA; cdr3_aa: ASSEGAGYSGNTIY
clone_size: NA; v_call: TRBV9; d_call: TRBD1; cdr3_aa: ASSVAGRDSGETQY
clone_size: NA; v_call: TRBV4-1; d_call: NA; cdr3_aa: ASSQEGAGANVLT
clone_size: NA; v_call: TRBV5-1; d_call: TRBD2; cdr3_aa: ASSSLRTSGGGGVDTQY
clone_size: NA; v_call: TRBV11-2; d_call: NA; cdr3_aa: ASSLDGEGVNEKLF
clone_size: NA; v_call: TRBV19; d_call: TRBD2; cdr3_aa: ASSWREGQDEQF
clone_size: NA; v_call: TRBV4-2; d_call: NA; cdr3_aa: ASSQYEGNTEAF
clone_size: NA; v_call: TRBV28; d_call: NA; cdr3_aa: ASSNGGFYGYT
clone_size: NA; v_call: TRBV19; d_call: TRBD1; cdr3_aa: ASSSRQGSTGELF
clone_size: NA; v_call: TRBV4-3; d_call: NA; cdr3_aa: ASSRLGGDEQF
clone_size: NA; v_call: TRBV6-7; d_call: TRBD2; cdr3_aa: ASSQPLAGVETQY
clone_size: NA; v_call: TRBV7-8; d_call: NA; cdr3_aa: ASSLAGPSLETQY
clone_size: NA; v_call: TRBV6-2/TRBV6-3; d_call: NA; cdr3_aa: ASSYRNSGAKNIQY
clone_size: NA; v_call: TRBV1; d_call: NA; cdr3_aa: TSSRCPARARRAKNIQY
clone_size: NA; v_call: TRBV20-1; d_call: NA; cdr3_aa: SATLTPEQY
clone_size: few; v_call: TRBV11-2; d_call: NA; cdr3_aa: ASSLGDFSTGELF
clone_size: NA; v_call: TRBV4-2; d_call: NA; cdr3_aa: ASSQVTGLPYEQY
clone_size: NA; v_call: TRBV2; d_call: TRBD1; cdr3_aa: ASSAGRTGDGNEQF
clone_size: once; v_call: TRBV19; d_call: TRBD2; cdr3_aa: ASSLGTTSYEQY
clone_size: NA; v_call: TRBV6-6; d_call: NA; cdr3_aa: ASQYESSYNEQF
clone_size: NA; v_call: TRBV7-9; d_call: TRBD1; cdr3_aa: ASSEGTGRTEAF
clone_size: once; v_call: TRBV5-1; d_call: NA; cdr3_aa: ASSLEVTASNEQF
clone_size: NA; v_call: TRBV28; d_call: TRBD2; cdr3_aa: ASSLTPGLAGGSTEQY
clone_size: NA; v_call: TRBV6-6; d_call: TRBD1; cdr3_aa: ASSSSTGARQPQH
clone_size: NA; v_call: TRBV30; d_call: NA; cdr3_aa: AWSRGTNQETQY
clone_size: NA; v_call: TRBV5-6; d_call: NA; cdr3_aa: ASSWLGQSGPRTGELF
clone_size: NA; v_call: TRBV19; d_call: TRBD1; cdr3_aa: ASRRTGGTYNEQF
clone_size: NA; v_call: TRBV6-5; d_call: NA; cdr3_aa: ASGSLEKLF
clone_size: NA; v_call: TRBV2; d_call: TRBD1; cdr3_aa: ASSERTGGADTQY
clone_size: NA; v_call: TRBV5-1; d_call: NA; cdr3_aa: ASSLIGEQF
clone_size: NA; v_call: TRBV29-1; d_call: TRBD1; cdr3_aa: SVTRNRGIQETQY
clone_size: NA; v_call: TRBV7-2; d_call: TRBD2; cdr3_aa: ASSLRLAGANQHTQY
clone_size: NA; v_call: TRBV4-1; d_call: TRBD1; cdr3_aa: ASSQEITRDRAYGYT
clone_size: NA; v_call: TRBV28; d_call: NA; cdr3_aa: ASIRGRNSPLH
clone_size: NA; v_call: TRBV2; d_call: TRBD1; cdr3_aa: ASSGQGPGNTIY
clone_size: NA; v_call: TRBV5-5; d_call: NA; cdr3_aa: ASSLVAGVGYEQY
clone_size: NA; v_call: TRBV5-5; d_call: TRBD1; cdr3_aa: ASSLDRGQINEQF
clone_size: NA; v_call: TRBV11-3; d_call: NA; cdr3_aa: ASSLGGRQNTEAF
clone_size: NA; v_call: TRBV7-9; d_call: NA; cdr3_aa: ASSPRGSLAWETQY
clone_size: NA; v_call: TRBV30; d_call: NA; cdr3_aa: AWKTSAGGGNTIY
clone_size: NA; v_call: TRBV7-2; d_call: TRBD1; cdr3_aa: ASSLAPGGAGTDTQY
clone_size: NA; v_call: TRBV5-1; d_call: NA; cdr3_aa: ASSLAGYGYEQY
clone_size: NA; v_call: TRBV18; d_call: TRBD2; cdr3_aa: ASSNPGLAGVGEQF
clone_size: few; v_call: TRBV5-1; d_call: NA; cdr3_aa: ASSLRTVGATNEKLF
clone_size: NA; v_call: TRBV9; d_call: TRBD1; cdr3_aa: ASSPSPIGQGETQY
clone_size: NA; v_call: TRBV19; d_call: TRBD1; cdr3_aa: ASSPRQGGDTQY
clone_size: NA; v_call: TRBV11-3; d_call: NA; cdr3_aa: ASSLEAGNEQF